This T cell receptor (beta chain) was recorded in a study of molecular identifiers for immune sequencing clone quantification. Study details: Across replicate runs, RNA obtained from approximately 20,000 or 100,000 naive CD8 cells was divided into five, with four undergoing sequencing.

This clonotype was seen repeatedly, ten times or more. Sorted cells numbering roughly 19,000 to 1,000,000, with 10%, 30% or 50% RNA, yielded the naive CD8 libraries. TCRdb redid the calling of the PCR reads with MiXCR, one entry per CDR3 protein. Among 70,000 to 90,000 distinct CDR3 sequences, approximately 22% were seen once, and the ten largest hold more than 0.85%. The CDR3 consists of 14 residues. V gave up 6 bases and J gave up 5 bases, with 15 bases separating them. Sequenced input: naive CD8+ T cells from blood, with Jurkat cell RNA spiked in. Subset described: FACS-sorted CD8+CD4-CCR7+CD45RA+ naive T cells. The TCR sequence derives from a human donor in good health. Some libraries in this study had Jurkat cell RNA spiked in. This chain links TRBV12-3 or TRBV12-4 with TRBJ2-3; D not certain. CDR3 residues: CASSPVGAEDTQYF. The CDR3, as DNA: TGTGCCAGCAGCCCCGTAGGAGCTGAAGATACGCAGTATTTT.